This T cell receptor beta chain came from a study of blood T cell repertoires in COVID-19. Background on the study: From the United States, Italy and Spain came samples of acute and convalescent COVID-19. In each case, the material was cDNA or gDNA derived from T cells, B-cell-depleted T cells, or PBMCs.

The assay was immunoSEQ multiplex PCR, and TCRdb's table has in-frame clones only and misses some. Of 60,000 or so clones listed, under 85% are singletons. The CDR3 totals 12 residues. Trimming shortened V by 1 base and J by 14 bases, and 11 bases separated the two germline ends. Germline CDR1 is LNHNV and CDR2 is YYDKDF (reference sequence). The sequence was collected from a woman at least 80 years old with acute or convalescent COVID-19. Sequences were obtained from peripheral blood. The chain uses TRBV15 and TRBJ1-4; D unresolved. This CDR3 reads CATSRAPERLFF. CDR3 coding DNA: TGTGCCACCAGCAGAGCCCCCGAGCGGCTGTTTTTT.